This passage covers 23 T cell receptor beta chains from one sample sequenced in a study of T cell repertoires in cytomegalovirus infection (dated by TCRdb to the late 2010s). The instrument was an Illumina HiSeq 1500. In-frame beta chains were kept once TCRdb had trimmed the public reads at Q25 with fastp and called clones with MiXCR. Rows are combined by CDR3 protein, so each entry shows the most common genes and DNA. This sample gives some 600,000 distinct CDR3 sequences in total; more than 20% of them show up just once. The biggest ten clones account for 6.5% to 10% of the sample. The sequencing sample was made of CD8+ T cells from PBMCs. The receptors derive from a human donor in good health (CMV status not recorded). Some clones in this sample may be carry-over from other donors' samples.

The V gene is TRBV29-1, the J gene TRBJ2-7, with D maybe TRBD1 (6 bases). CDR3 size: 12 residues. V shed 4 bases and J shed 3 bases, with 10 bases lying between them. Germline values: CDR1 SQVTM, CDR2 ANQGSEA. CDR3 bases: TGCAGCGTTGTGGGGGCGGGCTACGAGCAGTACTTC. It translates to CSVVGAGYEQYF.

This clonotype was recorded many times. The V and J genes are TRBV7-8 and TRBJ2-2, with TRBD1 identical over 9 bases. Germline V CDR1 and CDR2: SGHVS, FQNEAQ. The V gene end was trimmed by 5 bases and the J gene end by 3 bases; junction bases not matched to a gene: 10. CDR3 length equals 17 residues. The CDR3 reads CASSEVQGAKDTGELFF. The CDR3 coding sequence is TGTGCCAGCAGCGAAGTACAGGGGGCAAAGGACACCGGGGAGCTGTTTTTT.

The gene calls are TRBV20-1 and TRBJ2-4; no clear D gene. Germline V gene data show CDR1 as DFQATT and CDR2 as SNEGSKA (reference sequence). CDR3 size: 13 residues. Between the trimmed V and J ends, which lost 6 bases and 0 bases, there was a span of 9 bases. The CDR3 is CSARLLAKNIQYF. DNA for the CDR3: TGCAGTGCGAGGTTGTTAGCCAAAAACATTCAGTACTTC.

This chain joins TRBV11-2 and TRBJ2-7, with 9 positions matching TRBD1. Germline CDR1 reads SGHAT; CDR2 reads FQNNGV. The ends lost 3 bases at V and 4 bases at J; junction bases unmatched: 4. The CDR3 has 14 residues. CDR3 sequence (DNA): TGTGCCAGCAGCTTTGGGACAGGGAAATACGAGCAGTACGTC. This translates into CASSFGTGKYEQYV.

The chain employs TRBV28 and TRBJ1-1; D not certain. The V gene lost 6 bases and the J gene lost 0 bases, with 17 bases spanning the gap. The length of the CDR3 is 16 residues. Per germline, CDR1 MDHEN and CDR2 SYDVKM. The CDR3 sequence is CASRPDGPILNTEAFF. The CDR3 DNA reads as TGTGCCAGCAGACCGGACGGTCCGATCCTGAACACTGAAGCTTTCTTT.

The V call is TRBV5-1, the J call TRBJ2-7, with 7 positions matching TRBD2. The length of the CDR3 is 13 residues. In germline, CDR1 is SGHRS, CDR2 YFSETQ. The junction had 2 bases not matched to a gene; V was cut back by 2 bases and J by 3 bases. Written as DNA, the CDR3 is TGCGCCAGCAGCTTCAGGACTAGCTACGAGCAGTACTTC. This encodes CASSFRTSYEQYF.

This clonotype was seen a few times. CDR3 in amino acids: CASSYLSGTAYNSPLHF. In DNA, the CDR3 is TGTGCCAGCAGTTACTTATCCGGGACGGCTTATAATTCACCCCTCCACTTT. V is TRBV6-6 and J is TRBJ1-6; weak D call: TRBD1 (5 bases). Trimming took 1 base from V and 4 from J, leaving 14 bases between them. This CDR3 spans 17 amino acids. Germline assignment: CDR1 MNHNY and CDR2 SVGAGI (reference sequence).

This clonotype was observed at least ten times. V is TRBV7-3 and J is TRBJ2-1; D might be TRBD1 or TRBD2, each matching 7 bases. The CDR3 totals 13 residues. With 3 bases removed from V and 8 bases from J, the gap between germline ends came to 11 bases. Germline V gives CDR1 SGHTA, CDR2 FQGTGA. The CDR3 region is CASSFQGGDEQFF. CDR3 nucleotide sequence: TGTGCCAGCAGCTTTCAGGGGGGGGATGAGCAGTTCTTC.

This clonotype was picked up a small number of times. V gene TRBV6-6 combines with J gene TRBJ2-2; 9 bases are shared with TRBD1. This CDR3 region has 17 residues. Germline V gene data show CDR1 as MNHNY and CDR2 as SVGAGI (reference sequence). V lost 5 bases and J lost 4; bases outside the gene matches: 11. The CDR3 bases are TGTGCCAGCAGTGATGGTCCGGGACAGGGAGTCACCGGGGAGCTGTTTTTT. Translated: CASSDGPGQGVTGELFF.

This clonotype was detected many times. V usage is TRBV7-8 and J usage is TRBJ2-7; 14 bases are shared with TRBD2. The CDR3 is 16 amino acids. The trim removed 1 base at V and 3 bases at J, leaving 2 bases unmatched. The germline V gene has CDR1 SGHVS and CDR2 FQNEAQ. CDR3 in DNA: TGTGCCAGCAGCTTAGGGACTAGCGGGGGGTACTACGAGCAGTACGTC. Amino acids: CASSLGTSGGYYEQYV.

This clonotype was seen repeatedly, ten times or more. Sequence at one end of the junction differs from germline and may be a read error. V is TRBV12-3 or TRBV12-4 and J is TRBJ1-1; D ambiguous. This CDR3 contains 10 residues. Here the CDR3 reads CASGLTEAFF. In DNA, the CDR3 is TGTGCCAGCGGTTTAACTGAAGCTTTCTTT.

V usage is TRBV25-1 and J usage is TRBJ2-7, with D perhaps matching TRBD1 (6 bases). The CDR3 totals 10 residues. The V gene's germline CDR1 is MGHDK and CDR2 SYGVNS. The germline V and J ends were trimmed by 6 bases and 9 bases, with 9 bases remaining between them. In nucleotides, the CDR3 is TGTGCCAGCAGCAGGGGTCGGCAGTACTTC. It translates to CASSRGRQYF.

This clonotype was recorded at least ten times. This chain uses TRBV7-9 with TRBJ2-1; tentatively, D is TRBD1 (6 bases). The CDR3 sequence is 12 residues long. Germline CDR1 is SEHNR and CDR2 is FQNEAQ (reference sequence). With 3 bases removed from V and 10 bases from J, the gap between germline ends came to 10 bases. CDR3 loop: CASSFVDREQFF. Here the CDR3 DNA reads TGTGCCAGCAGCTTCGTCGACAGGGAGCAGTTCTTC.

The chain is built from TRBV9 and TRBJ1-1, with D unresolved. Germline V gene sequence: CDR1 SGDLS, CDR2 YYNGEE. V was pared by 4 bases and J by 3 bases, with 16 bases between. CDR3 size: 15 residues. The CDR3 coding sequence is TGTGCCAGCAGCCCCCGACCGGGCGCCTACACTGAAGCTTTCTTT. Translating gives CASSPRPGAYTEAFF.

The chain has TRBV5-5 and TRBJ2-1, with TRBD2 matching over 7 bases. CDR3 length: 16 residues. Germline CDR1 SGHKS, CDR2 YYEKEE (reference sequence). V lost 4 bases to trimming and J lost 3 bases; unmatched junction nucleotides: 10. CDR3 amino acids: CASSRVTSAIYNEQFF. DNA for the CDR3: TGTGCCAGCAGCCGGGTCACTAGCGCCATCTACAATGAGCAGTTCTTC.

In this sample, this clonotype turned up a few times. The J gene is TRBJ2-7, the V gene TRBV19; D could derive from TRBD1 or TRBD2 (5 bases each). This CDR3 region has 15 residues. Germline V gene data show CDR1 as LNHDA and CDR2 as SQIVND (reference sequence). V lost 6 bases, J lost 0 bases, and 15 bases lay in between. CDR3 sequence (DNA): TGTGCCAGTAGAGGGGCCATAGGAGGCTCCTACGAGCAGTACTTC. Translated: CASRGAIGGSYEQYF.

DNA of the CDR3: TGCAGCGGATTATATCGGGGTGGCTACACCTTC. Its protein is CSGLYRGGYTF. The V gene is TRBV29-1, the J gene TRBJ1-2; no clear D gene. V was clipped by 7 bases and J by 7 bases, with 13 bases between them. This CDR3 comprises 11 residues. Looked up from germline, CDR1 is SQVTM and CDR2 is ANQGSEA.

This clonotype was counted ten times or more. V gene TRBV12-3 or TRBV12-4 combines with J gene TRBJ2-7; D is possibly TRBD1 (6 bases). This CDR3 has 12 amino acids. V was cut by 8 bases and J by 9 bases, with 17 bases left in between. The CDR3, as DNA: TGTGCCAGCGGCACAGGGTCGGTCGGGCAGTACGTC. Protein product: CASGTGSVGQYV.

This clonotype appeared many times. The chain links TRBV7-2 to TRBJ2-7, with TRBD2 matching 12 bases. The CDR3 totals 17 residues. From germline, CDR1 is SGHTA and CDR2 FQGNSA. With 4 bases clipped from V and 2 bases from J, the junction kept 9 bases outside the gene matches. Written as DNA, the CDR3 is TGTGCCAGCAGCTCACCTCAGACTAGCGGGGGTACCTACGAGCAGTACTTC. Translating it yields CASSSPQTSGGTYEQYF.

This clonotype was seen more than once but under ten times. This chain's CDR3 is CASSHRVAGGKFGQFF. DNA for the CDR3: TGTGCCAGCAGCCATAGGGTCGCGGGGGGGAAGTTTGGGCAGTTCTTC. V gene TRBV7-3 combines with J gene TRBJ2-1; 9 positions match TRBD2. The CDR3 sequence is 16 residues long. Germline V CDR1 and CDR2: SGHTA, FQGTGA. With 5 bases clipped from V and 12 bases from J, the junction kept 17 bases outside the gene matches.

The V and J genes are TRBV20-1 and TRBJ1-5; D is possibly TRBD1 (6 bases). CDR1 and CDR2 from the germline V gene are DFQATT and SNEGSKA (reference sequence). Trimming removed 5 bases at V and 2 bases at J, with 16 bases between. The CDR3 extends over 15 amino acids. The CDR3 DNA reads TGCAGTGCTGTAAGCAGAGAGGGGGGCAATCAGCCCCAGCATTTT. This translates into CSAVSREGGNQPQHF.

The table lists this clonotype with a few counts. The genes are TRBV29-1 and TRBJ2-7; 8 nucleotides match TRBD2. In germline, CDR1 is SQVTM, CDR2 ANQGSEA. After removal of 1 base from V and 1 base from J, the junction contained 6 bases not matched to a gene. This CDR3 is 15 amino acids long. The chain's CDR3 is CSVEASSGFSYEQYF. The CDR3, as DNA: TGCAGCGTTGAAGCCTCTAGCGGGTTTTCCTACGAGCAGTACTTC.

The V call is TRBV12-5, the J call TRBJ2-3; D gene ambiguous. The CDR3 totals 17 residues. Trimming cost V 0 bases and J 2 bases, with 15 bases left between them. Germline CDR1 is LGHNT and CDR2 is FRNRAP. CDR3 bases: TGTGCTAGTGGTTTGGTATTACCGGGTCGAGACACAGATACGCAGTATTTT. Its translation: CASGLVLPGRDTDTQYF.